This T cell receptor beta chain was captured by sequencing in a study of blood T cells in healthy people across ages (dated by TCRdb to between 2015 and 2017). About the full investigation: In model experiments, template switching captured about one uniquely barcoded TCR beta cDNA molecule for every two T cells. The study measured age-related changes in TCR beta repertoire diversity using deep sequencing normalized with unique cDNA molecular identifiers. Four age groups were formed from the donors: young (average approximately 15 years), middle-aged (more than 35), aged (over 55) and long-lived (about 75). To avoid experimental bias, donors of different ages were spread randomly across the sequencing lanes. For two donors (one aged 18 to 29 and one aged 80 or older), the study analyzed two additional independent replicas of 1 million unique cDNA reads from the same blood draw. What the work shows at the level of the full study, not this receptor alone: The long-lived group showed more naive CD4+ T cells, fewer expanded clones and increased TCR diversity than the aged group, suggesting age selection. There was a strong correlation between observed TCR beta diversity and the percentage of naive T cells measured by flow cytometry. Since profiling was done on bulk unsorted PBMCs, naive and antigen-experienced compartments could not be conclusively compared. Donor CMV infection status was unknown, potentially confounding age-related changes in expanded clonotypes. Estimates of total diversity based on one million sequenced T cells were considered lower bounds and underestimates. Observed TCR beta diversity per million T cells fell roughly linearly with age, and a significant reduction was already apparent by age around 40.

For CDR1 and CDR2, the germline V gene (reference sequence) lists MNHEY and SMNVEV. V loses 1 base at its end and J loses 0 bases; junction bases beyond the gene matches: 13. Spanning cysteine to phenylalanine, the CDR3 consists of 20 amino acids. Only the CDR3 portion is preserved as DNA: 60 bases, with reading frame beginning at the first base. Comment on this clonotype: This clone's antigen is unknown. No qualities accompany the bases; no much larger clone lies one base away.

Systemically healthy Caucasian individuals from Russia, some 40 in total and aged about 6 to 100 years, were included as donors. Approximately 10 milliliters of peripheral blood were collected from each donor into EDTA-treated Vacutainer tubes. PBMCs were isolated by Ficoll-Paque density-gradient centrifugation, with at least 6.5 million obtained per sample. Total RNA, at least 5 micrograms per sample, was extracted from PBMCs with Trizol reagent. The percentages of naive CD45RAhigh/CD27high T cells were determined by flow cytometry on a PBMC aliquot from every donor. Library preparation was by 5' RACE. Sequencing used an Illumina HiSeq 2500. A second about 7 to 12 cycle PCR used a sample-barcoded 5' primer and a J-beta primer mix. A unique molecular identifier was introduced onto each TCR beta cDNA molecule by a template-switch 5' adaptor carrying 12 random nucleotides. Each sample yielded at least 2.5 million CDR3-containing paired-end reads. First-strand cDNA synthesis was performed from all RNA using the Mint cDNA synthesis kit, with priming by a TRBC-specific oligonucleotide. After uracil-DNA glycosylase treatment, a first 18-cycle PCR used universal primers M1SS and BC2_uni_R on all cDNA. The paper's data handling went like this. For normalization, 1 million high-quality reads, each with a distinct molecular identifier, were randomly selected from each sample. Instead of being binned into consensus sequences, reads that shared molecular identifiers were thrown out. MiTCR, set to a Q25 quality threshold and the strictest error-elimination algorithm, was used for CDR3 identification, clonotype clustering and error correction. A nonparametric unseen species model with Euler transformation was used to estimate a lower bound on total TCR beta diversity. Clones were called with MiXCR by TCRdb after fastp trimmed the public reads at Q25, and only in-frame beta chains were retained. Rows merge per CDR3 protein into single entries with the most common DNA and genes. The authors' filters were not applied to this entry. This sample comprises about 2 million distinct CDR3 sequences, 49% of them detected only once. Of the sample, 2% to 2.5% is held by the ten largest clones.

Sequenced input: blood. This chain is built from TRBV27 and TRBJ2-3, with TRBD1 matching 10 junction bases. The clonotype comes from a woman aged 40 to 50 in good health. The CDR3 region reads CASSLWADRGFRTSTDTQYF. In nucleotide form, the sequence is TGTGCCAGCAGTTTATGGGCGGACAGGGGGTTCCGTACTAGCACAGATACGCAGTATTTT.